The T cell receptor beta chain under discussion was sequenced for a study of T cell repertoires in cytomegalovirus infection. Overall study context: TCR beta signatures that were public indicated CMV infection and matching HLA type. Broader study findings: Predominance within the ex vivo response was attributable to HLA-C-restricted CMV-specific TCR beta clonotypes.

TCRdb redid the calling of the reads with MiXCR, one entry per CDR3 protein. This table holds 250,000 to 300,000 distinct CDR3 sequences, roughly 24% found once. CDR1 is SGHTA and CDR2 is FQGNSA in the germline V gene. V lost 1 base and J lost 4, with 16 bases in between. The CDR3 has 16 amino acids. To note about this clonotype: Antigen specificity is unknown.

This sequence was found in a human donor in good health (CMV status not recorded). Some clones in this sample may be carry-over from other donors' samples. The sample taken for sequencing was PBMCs. This sequence joins TRBV7-2 and TRBJ1-1, with unresolved D. The CDR3 reads CASSLVGMTRTTEAFF. CDR3 DNA: TGTGCCAGCAGCTTAGTAGGGATGACACGAACCACTGAAGCTTTCTTT.